A single sample is the source of the 5 T cell receptor beta chains below, sequenced in a study of control samples from healthy donors and cancer patients. Clones were read by immunoSEQ multiplex PCR, and TCRdb kept only the in-frame ones, dropping some. The table records under 200,000 clones, nearly 96% of them present only once. Sequences were obtained from blood. These TCRs come from a woman aged 25 to 39 in good health.

This chain joins TRBV28 and TRBJ1-1; 11 positions agree with TRBD1. The CDR3 is made up of 15 amino acids. V was clipped by 5 bases and J by 8 bases; unmatched bases: 10. Germline assignment: CDR1 MDHEN and CDR2 SYDVKM. For the CDR3, the DNA is TGTGCCAGCAGTCGGACAGGGGGCTCGTTACCCGAAGCTTTCTTT. Translating gives CASSRTGGSLPEAFF.

The CDR3 loop is CASSLRGQGIQPQHF. CDR3 DNA sequence: TGTGCCAGCAGCTTACGGGGACAGGGTATTCAGCCCCAGCATTTT. This sequence joins TRBV13 and TRBJ1-5; 9 bases match TRBD1. Germline CDR1 PRHDT, CDR2 FYEKMQ (reference sequence). This CDR3 has 15 amino acids. V lost 2 bases to trimming and J lost 6 bases; unmatched junction nucleotides: 5.

Points on this clone: It is likely a read error, because the conserved phenylalanine at the end of the CDR3 is missing. The chain couples TRBV6-5 to TRBJ2-7, with D perhaps matching TRBD2 (7 bases). CDR1 is MNHEY and CDR2 is SVGAGI in the germline V gene. The CDR3 loop spans 13 amino acids. V lost 6 bases, J lost 6 bases, and 15 bases lay in between. Written as DNA, the CDR3 is TGTGCCAGCAGGGAGGGGGGAGGGGGCGAGCAGTACCTC. Protein: CASREGGGGEQYL.

The gene calls are TRBV2 and TRBJ1-1; the match to TRBD1 covers 7 bases. This CDR3 contains 12 residues. J gave up 8 bases and V 5 bases, and 5 bases lay outside the gene matches. CDR1 SNHLY and CDR2 FYNNEI come from the germline V gene. CDR3 nucleotide sequence: TGTGCCAGCAGTCAAGGGGGCCAGGAAGCTTTCTTT. This translates into CASSQGGQEAFF.

Here the CDR3 reads CASSSRGRDTEAFF. The CDR3 DNA reads TGCGCCAGCAGCTCCAGGGGGCGCGACACTGAAGCTTTCTTT. The chain uses TRBV4-1 and TRBJ1-1, with 8 bases aligning to TRBD1. The CDR3 totals 14 residues. The germline CDR1 and CDR2 sequences are MGHRA and YSYEKL. The J segment lost 3 bases and the V segment lost 5 bases, leaving 5 bases of the junction unmatched.